This entry features one TCR beta chain sequence. No antigen is known for it. This specimen belongs to a study of CXCR3-negative and CXCR3-positive naive CD8 T cells. CD45RO-CCR7+CD27+CD95- cells counted as naive CD8+ T cells. The CDR3 is made up of 14 amino acids. The germline CDR1 and CDR2 sequences are SQVTM and ANQGSEA. 5' RACE with UMI labels generated the TRB cDNA libraries. Using the 5' RACE reads, TCRdb records one entry per CDR3 protein without DNA. Its table records 45,000 to 60,000 distinct CDR3 sequences. Study outcomes and limitations: CXCR3-positive naive cells had TRB CDR3s that were more hydrophobic than CXCR3-negative naive cells had. The study found comparably high diversity in both naive subsets and much lower diversity in memory CD8+ cells.

The source is a human donor in good health. Some clones in this sample may be carry-over from other donors' samples. The specimen was naive CXCR3- CD8+ T cells from blood. The subset is: CD45RO-CCR7+CD27+CD95- naive CD8+ T cells lacking CXCR3 (TNR3-). J is TRBJ1-1 and V is TRBV29-1. The CDR3: CSVEGGREGTEAFF.